This note documents a single T cell receptor (beta chain) sequence. The record originates from a study of blood T cells in healthy people across ages. CDR1 is DFQATT, CDR2 SNEGSKA, per germline (reference sequence). CDR3 length equals 15 residues. Trimming pared 6 bases from V and 0 bases from J, leaving 17 bases between. Isolated PBMCs totaled at least 7 million in each sample. Alongside a J-beta primer mix, a sample-barcoded 5' primer served in a second PCR lasting roughly 6 to 11 cycles. TCRdb re-called the 5' RACE reads through MiXCR, storing one row per CDR3 protein. The table includes 1.8 million or so distinct CDR3 sequences, around 40% detected once.

The chain links TRBV20-1 to TRBJ1-2; weak D call: TRBD1 (5 bases). The sequencing sample was made of blood. The clonotype comes from a human donor in good health. CDR3 nucleotides: TGCAGTGCCATAGAAGGGGCGGGGGCTAACTATGGCTACACCTTC. Encoded protein: CSAIEGAGANYGYTF.